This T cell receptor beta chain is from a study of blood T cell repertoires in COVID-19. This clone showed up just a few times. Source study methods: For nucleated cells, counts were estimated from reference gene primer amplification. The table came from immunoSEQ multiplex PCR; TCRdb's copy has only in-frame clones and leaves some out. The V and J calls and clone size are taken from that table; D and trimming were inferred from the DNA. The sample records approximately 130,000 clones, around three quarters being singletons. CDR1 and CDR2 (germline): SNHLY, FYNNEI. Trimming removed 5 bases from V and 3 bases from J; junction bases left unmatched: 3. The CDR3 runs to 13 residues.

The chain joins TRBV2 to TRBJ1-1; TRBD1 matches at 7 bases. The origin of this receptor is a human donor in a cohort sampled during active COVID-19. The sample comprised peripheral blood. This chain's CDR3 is CASSSQGDTEAFF. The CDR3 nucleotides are TGTGCCAGCAGTTCTCAGGGGGACACTGAAGCTTTCTTT.